Each of the 13 T cell receptor beta chains below was sequenced from the same sample in a study of T-cell reconstitution after alpha-beta-depleted transplantation in children. Unique molecular identifiers were incorporated into the prepared TCRbeta library. In TCRdb, the PCR reads were re-called with MiXCR into one record per CDR3 protein. Among approximately 800,000 distinct CDR3 sequences listed, approximately 15% were seen once. Sequenced here: PBMCs, mostly from graft donor cells, sampled 360 days after TCRalphabeta/CD19-depleted stem cell transplant. These receptor sequences come from a male patient younger than 18 who had a stem cell transplant for acute lymphoblastic leukemia, so the T cells may come from the graft donor.

This clonotype was seen more than once but under ten times. This chain uses TRBV6-5 with TRBJ2-2; no firm D call. Per germline, CDR1 MNHEY and CDR2 SVGAGI. CDR3 size: 13 residues. V lost 0 bases, J lost 6 bases, and 5 bases lay in between. CDR3 sequence reads: CASSYSMPGELFF. The CDR3 DNA reads as TGTGCCAGCAGTTACTCGATGCCCGGGGAGCTGTTTTTT.

This clonotype was counted many times. The chain is built from TRBV27 and TRBJ2-7; possible D gene TRBD2, 5 bases. Deletions cut 1 base from V and 2 bases from J, with 9 bases between. The CDR3 length is 14 residues. The germline CDR1 and CDR2 sequences are MNHEY and SMNVEV (reference sequence). CDR3 coding DNA: TGTGCCAGCAGTTTATGGTCCGGGACCTACGAGCAGTACTTC. Protein: CASSLWSGTYEQYF.

This sequence joins TRBV7-8 and TRBJ1-6; a weak D match, TRBD1 (6 bases). The CDR3 is 17 residues long. CDR1 and CDR2 (germline): SGHVS, FQNEAQ. V was clipped by 5 bases and J by 4 bases, with 18 bases between them. In DNA form, the CDR3 reads TGTGCCAGCAGCCCTCGGACAGCCAAAGCGTATAATTCACCCCTCCACTTT. This gives the protein CASSPRTAKAYNSPLHF.

The CDR3, as DNA: TGTGCCAGCAGCGTAGGGCTCGACGGTTACGAGCAGTACTTC. Protein: CASSVGLDGYEQYF. The rearrangement uses TRBV9 and TRBJ2-7; D ambiguous. The CDR3 covers 14 residues. The V end was cut by 0 bases, the J end by 4 bases, with 11 bases between. Germline V lookup: CDR1 SGDLS, CDR2 YYNGEE.

This clonotype came up many times. The chain couples TRBV5-1 to TRBJ2-5; D is unclear. The germline gives CDR1 SGHRS, CDR2 YFSETQ. The CDR3 loop spans 13 amino acids. Trimming took off 7 bases at V and 3 bases at J, with 13 bases between the two ends. CDR3 in DNA: TGCGCCAGCTGCCCCTGGGCCAAAGAGACCCAGTACTTC. Its protein product is CASCPWAKETQYF.

The J gene is TRBJ2-7, the V gene TRBV20-1, with D perhaps TRBD1 or TRBD2 (5 bases each). The CDR3 is 15 amino acids. V dropped 0 bases and J dropped 2 bases, with 14 bases sitting between them. The germline V gene encodes CDR1 DFQATT and CDR2 SNEGSKA (reference sequence). CDR3 sequence: CSARDLVGDPYEQYF. CDR3 sequence (DNA): TGCAGTGCTAGAGATTTAGTTGGGGACCCCTACGAGCAGTACTTC.

This clonotype was observed a handful of times. The V and J genes are TRBV10-1 and TRBJ2-4; the match to TRBD2 covers 7 bases. The CDR3 loop spans 17 amino acids. Germline V gene sequence: CDR1 WNHNN, CDR2 SYGVQD (reference sequence). The J segment lost 0 bases and the V segment lost 0 bases, leaving 5 bases of the junction unmatched. CDR3 bases: TGCGCCAGCAGTGAGTCTCGAGCGGGACTAGCCAAAAACATTCAGTACTTC. This encodes CASSESRAGLAKNIQYF.

This clonotype was detected a few times. J is TRBJ2-6 and V is TRBV13; D unresolved. Germline-derived CDR1 and CDR2 are PRHDT and FYEKMQ (reference sequence). Deletions cut 0 bases from V and 0 bases from J, with 12 bases between. The CDR3 is 18 amino acids. The CDR3 loop is CASSLGVLRSSGANVLTF. Written as DNA, the CDR3 is TGTGCCAGCAGCTTAGGGGTATTACGTAGCTCTGGGGCCAACGTCCTGACTTTC.

This clonotype was seen ten or more times. The chain links TRBV25-1 to TRBJ2-1, with D perhaps matching TRBD1 or TRBD2 (5 bases each). V gave up 3 bases and J gave up 7 bases, with 16 bases separating them. CDR1 is MGHDK and CDR2 is SYGVNS in the germline V gene. CDR3 size: 15 residues. The CDR3 protein is CASSDPGRLRNEQFF. In DNA form, the CDR3 reads TGTGCCAGCAGTGATCCGGGACGCCTAAGGAATGAGCAGTTCTTC.

The chain recombines TRBV5-6 with TRBJ1-6; D unresolved. V was pared by 2 bases and J by 10 bases, with 13 bases between. The CDR3 is 14 residues long. Germline V gives CDR1 SGHDT, CDR2 YYEEEE. DNA of the CDR3: TGTGCCAGCAGCTTTCGTAGTGAAGGGTCACCCCTCCACTTT. Residues: CASSFRSEGSPLHF.

This chain links TRBV5-1 with TRBJ1-5; the D is unclear. CDR3 length: 15 amino acids. V lost 1 base and J lost 3, with 11 bases in between. Germline V gene lookup returns CDR1 SGHRS and CDR2 YFSETQ. DNA of the CDR3: TGCGCCAGCAGCTTGTCGGTAGGGTTCAATCAGCCCCAGCATTTT. This translates into CASSLSVGFNQPQHF.

The chain uses TRBV5-1 and TRBJ2-7; the D gene is possibly TRBD1 (5 bases). Germline-derived CDR1 and CDR2 are SGHRS and YFSETQ. Deletions cut 2 bases from V and 2 bases from J, with 11 bases between. CDR3 length equals 14 residues. The CDR3 sequence is CASSFSDITYEQYF. The CDR3 DNA follows: TGCGCCAGCAGCTTTTCGGACATTACCTACGAGCAGTACTTC.

The CDR3 region has the DNA TGCGCCAGCAGCCAAGGCCCTAGCGGCAAAAACATTCAGTACTTC. Residues: CASSQGPSGKNIQYF. The V gene is TRBV4-1, the J gene TRBJ2-4, with 7 bases aligning to TRBD2. The CDR3 extends over 15 amino acids. J lost 3 bases, V lost 1 base, and 3 bases had no gene match. Germline CDR1 MGHRA, CDR2 YSYEKL.